This T cell receptor (beta chain) stems from a study of cytomegalovirus exposure and HLA in healthy donors. Study-level results: A later analysis showed TCR association rates differing by HLA locus, peaking at DRB1 and lowest at HLA-C. Three of the chains that were CMV-associated were confirmed in vitro to be specific for CMV antigens. Published work reported that the classifier diagnosed cytomegalovirus status with high specificity and sensitivity.

With 60 Vbeta and 13 Jbeta primers, the PCR was carried out. Repertoires were generated with immunoSEQ multiplex PCR, while TCRdb's copy carries only in-frame clones and drops some. Of 150,000 to 170,000 clones in the sample, over 65% were seen once. As concerns this clone: The target antigen is unknown. This specimen includes other DNA sequences encoding the same CDR3.

This CDR3 region has 13 residues. The V and J ends lost 6 bases and 1 base, in that order; junction bases with no gene match: 3. Germline CDR1 is SQVTM and CDR2 is ANQGSEA. This chain uses TRBV29-1 with TRBJ1-1; 9 bases agree with TRBD1. The origin of this receptor is a woman aged 40-49 years in good health and CMV-seronegative. What was sequenced was PBMCs. CDR3 bases: TGCAGCGTCGAGGGACAGGGGAACACTGAAGCTTTCTTT. It is translated as CSVEGQGNTEAFF.